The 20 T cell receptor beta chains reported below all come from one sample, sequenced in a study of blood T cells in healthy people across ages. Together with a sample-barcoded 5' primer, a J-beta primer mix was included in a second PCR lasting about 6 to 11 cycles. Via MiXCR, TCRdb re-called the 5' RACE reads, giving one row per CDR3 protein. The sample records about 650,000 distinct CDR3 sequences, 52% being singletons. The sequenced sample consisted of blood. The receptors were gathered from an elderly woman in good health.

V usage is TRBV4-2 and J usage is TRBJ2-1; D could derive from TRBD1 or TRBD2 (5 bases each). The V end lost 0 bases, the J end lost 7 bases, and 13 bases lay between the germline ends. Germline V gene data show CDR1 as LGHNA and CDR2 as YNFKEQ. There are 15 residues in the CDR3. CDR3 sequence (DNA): TGTGCCAGCAGCCAAGATGGGGACCCGCGGAATGAGCAGTTCTTC. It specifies CASSQDGDPRNEQFF.

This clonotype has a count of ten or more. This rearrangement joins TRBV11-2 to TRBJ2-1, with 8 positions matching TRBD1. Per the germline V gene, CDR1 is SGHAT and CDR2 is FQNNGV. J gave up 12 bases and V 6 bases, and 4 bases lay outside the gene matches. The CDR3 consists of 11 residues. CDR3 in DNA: TGTGCCAGCAGTCGAGGGACAGGGCAGTTCTTC. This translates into CASSRGTGQFF.

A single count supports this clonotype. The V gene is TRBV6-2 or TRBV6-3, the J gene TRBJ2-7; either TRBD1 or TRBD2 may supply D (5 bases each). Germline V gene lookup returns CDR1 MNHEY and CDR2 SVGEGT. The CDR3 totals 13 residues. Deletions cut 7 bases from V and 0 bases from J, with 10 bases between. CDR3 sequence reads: CASKWGSSYEQYF. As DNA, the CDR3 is TGTGCCAGCAAGTGGGGGAGCTCCTACGAGCAGTACTTC.

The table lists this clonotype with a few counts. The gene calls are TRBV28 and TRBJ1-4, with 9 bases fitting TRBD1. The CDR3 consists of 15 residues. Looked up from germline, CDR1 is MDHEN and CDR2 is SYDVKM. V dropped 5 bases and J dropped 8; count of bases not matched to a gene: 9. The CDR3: CASSLWTGAGEKLFF. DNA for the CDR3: TGTGCCAGCAGTCTTTGGACAGGGGCGGGCGAAAAACTGTTTTTT.

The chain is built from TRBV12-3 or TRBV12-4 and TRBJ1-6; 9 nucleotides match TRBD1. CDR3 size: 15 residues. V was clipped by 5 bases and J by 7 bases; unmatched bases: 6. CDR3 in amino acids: CASSPRDRVNSPLHF. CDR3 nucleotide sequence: TGTGCCAGCAGTCCCCGGGACAGGGTCAATTCACCCCTCCACTTT.

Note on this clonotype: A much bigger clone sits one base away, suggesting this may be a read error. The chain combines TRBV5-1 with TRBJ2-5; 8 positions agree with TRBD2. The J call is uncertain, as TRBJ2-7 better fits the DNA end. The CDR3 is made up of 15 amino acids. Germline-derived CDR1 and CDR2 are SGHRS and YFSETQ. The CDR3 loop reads CASSLRREGRHEQYF. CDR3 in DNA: TGCGCCAGCAGCTTGCGACGGGAGGGGAGACACGAGCAGTACTTC.

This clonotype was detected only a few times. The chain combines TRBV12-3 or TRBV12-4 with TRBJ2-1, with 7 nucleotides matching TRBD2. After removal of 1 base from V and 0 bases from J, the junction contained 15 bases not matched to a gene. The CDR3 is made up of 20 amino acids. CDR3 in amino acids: CASSLGSPGWGGSSYNEQFF. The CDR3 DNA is TGTGCCAGCAGTTTAGGTAGCCCCGGGTGGGGCGGGAGCTCCTACAATGAGCAGTTCTTC.

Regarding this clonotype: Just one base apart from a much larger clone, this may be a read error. CDR3 loop: CASSSTISTDTQYF. As DNA, the CDR3 is TGCGCCAGCAGCTCGACCATTAGCACAGATACGCAGTATTTT. The genes are TRBV5-1 and TRBJ2-3; D ambiguous. Germline V lookup: CDR1 SGHRS, CDR2 YFSETQ. The CDR3 runs 14 residues. Trimming shortened V by 3 bases and J by 0 bases, and 8 bases separated the two germline ends.

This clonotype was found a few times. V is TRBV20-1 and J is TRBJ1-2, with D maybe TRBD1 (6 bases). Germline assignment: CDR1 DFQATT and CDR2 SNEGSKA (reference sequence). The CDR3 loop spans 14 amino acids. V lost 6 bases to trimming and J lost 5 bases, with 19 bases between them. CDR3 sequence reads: CSAGGAGRLYGYTF. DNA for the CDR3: TGCAGTGCGGGGGGGGCTGGTAGACTATATGGCTACACCTTC.

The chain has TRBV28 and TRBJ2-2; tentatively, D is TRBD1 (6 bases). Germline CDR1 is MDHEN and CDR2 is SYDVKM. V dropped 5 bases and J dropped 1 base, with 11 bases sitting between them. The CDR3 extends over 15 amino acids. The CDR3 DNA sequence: TGTGCCAGCAGTGGAGAGGGGGTGAACACCGGGGAGCTGTTTTTT. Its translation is CASSGEGVNTGELFF.

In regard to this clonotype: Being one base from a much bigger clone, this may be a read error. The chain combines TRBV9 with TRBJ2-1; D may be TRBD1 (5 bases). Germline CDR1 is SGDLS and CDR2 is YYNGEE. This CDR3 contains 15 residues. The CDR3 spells CASSVDGGSDNEPFF. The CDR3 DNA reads TGTGCCAGCAGCGTAGACGGTGGATCGGACAATGAGCCGTTCTTC.

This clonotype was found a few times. The CDR3 nucleotides are TGCGCCAGCAGCTTGGCCGGGACGGCCTCGAACACCGGGGAGCTGTTTTTT. Translation gives CASSLAGTASNTGELFF. This chain uses TRBV5-1 with TRBJ2-2; D may be TRBD1 or TRBD2 (5 bases each). Deletions cut 0 bases from V and 0 bases from J, with 12 bases between. The CDR3 has 17 residues. Germline V gene data show CDR1 as SGHRS and CDR2 as YFSETQ.

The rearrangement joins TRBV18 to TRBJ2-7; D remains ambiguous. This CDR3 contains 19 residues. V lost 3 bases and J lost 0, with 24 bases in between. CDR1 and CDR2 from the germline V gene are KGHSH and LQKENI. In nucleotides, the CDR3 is TGTGCCAGCTCACCGTCTAACGGTTACGCCAGAACGAGCTCCTACGAGCAGTACTTC. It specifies CASSPSNGYARTSSYEQYF.

CDR3 nucleotides: TGCGCCAGCAGCTTGGTGGGACAGGGAAGCGAAAAACTGTTTTTT. Protein sequence: CASSLVGQGSEKLFF. The chain couples TRBV5-1 to TRBJ1-4; TRBD1 agrees at 9 bases. Trimming at V came to 0 bases and at J to 8 bases, leaving 5 bases not matched to a gene. Germline V gene lookup returns CDR1 SGHRS and CDR2 YFSETQ. The CDR3 is 15 amino acids.

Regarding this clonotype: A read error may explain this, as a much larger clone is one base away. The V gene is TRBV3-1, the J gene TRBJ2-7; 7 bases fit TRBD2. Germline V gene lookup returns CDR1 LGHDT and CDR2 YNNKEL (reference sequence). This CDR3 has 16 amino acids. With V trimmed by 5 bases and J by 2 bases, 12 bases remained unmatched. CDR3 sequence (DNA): TGTGCCAGCAGCAGCTCGGGGGGTAGCGGACCCTACGAGCAGTACTTC. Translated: CASSSSGGSGPYEQYF.

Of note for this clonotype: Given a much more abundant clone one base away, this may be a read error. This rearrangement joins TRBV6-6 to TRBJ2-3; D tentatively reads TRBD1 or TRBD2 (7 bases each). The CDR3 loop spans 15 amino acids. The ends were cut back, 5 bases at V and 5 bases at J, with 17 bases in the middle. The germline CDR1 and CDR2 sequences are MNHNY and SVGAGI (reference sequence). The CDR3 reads CASSPGEGAGDTQYF. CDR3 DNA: TGTGCCAGCAGTCCAGGGGAGGGGGCGGGAGATACGCAGTATTTT.

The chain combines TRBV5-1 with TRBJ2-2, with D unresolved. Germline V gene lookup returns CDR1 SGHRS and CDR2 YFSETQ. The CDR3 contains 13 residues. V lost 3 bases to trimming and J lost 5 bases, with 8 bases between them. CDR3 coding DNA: TGCGCCAGCAGCTCGCTAGAAACCGGGGAGCTGTTTTTT. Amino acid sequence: CASSSLETGELFF.

CDR3 protein: CASSPRTSGFNNEQFF. The CDR3 nucleotides read TGTGCCAGCTCACCACGGACTAGCGGGTTCAACAATGAGCAGTTCTTC. J is TRBJ2-1 and V is TRBV18, with 11 bases matching TRBD2. Germline V CDR1 and CDR2: KGHSH, LQKENI. The CDR3 runs to 16 residues. The trim removed 1 base at V and 5 bases at J, leaving 4 bases unmatched.

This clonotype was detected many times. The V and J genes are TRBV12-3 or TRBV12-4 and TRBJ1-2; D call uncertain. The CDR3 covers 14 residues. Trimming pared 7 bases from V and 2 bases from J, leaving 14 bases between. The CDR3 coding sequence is TGTGCCAGCAACCCCCTTGGCGGGAACTATGGCTACACCTTC. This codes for CASNPLGGNYGYTF.

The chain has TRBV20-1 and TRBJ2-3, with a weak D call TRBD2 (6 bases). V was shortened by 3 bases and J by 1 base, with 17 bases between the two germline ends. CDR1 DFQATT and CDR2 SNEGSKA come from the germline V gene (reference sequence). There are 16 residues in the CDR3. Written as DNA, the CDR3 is TGCAGTGCTAGTAACTTCGGGAGCGACGGCACAGATACGCAGTATTTT. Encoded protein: CSASNFGSDGTDTQYF.